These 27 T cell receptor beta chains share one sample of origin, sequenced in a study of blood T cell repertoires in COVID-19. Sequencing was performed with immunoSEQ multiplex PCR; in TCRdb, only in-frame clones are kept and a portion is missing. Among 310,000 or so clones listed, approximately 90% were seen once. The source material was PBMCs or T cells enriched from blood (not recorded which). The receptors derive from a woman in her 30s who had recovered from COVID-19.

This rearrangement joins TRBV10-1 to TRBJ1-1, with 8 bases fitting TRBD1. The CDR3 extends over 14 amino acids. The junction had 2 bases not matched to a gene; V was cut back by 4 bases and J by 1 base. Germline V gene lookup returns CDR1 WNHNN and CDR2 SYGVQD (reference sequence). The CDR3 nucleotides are TGCGCCAGCAGTGCAGGGGGCCCGAACACTGAAGCTTTCTTT. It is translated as CASSAGGPNTEAFF.

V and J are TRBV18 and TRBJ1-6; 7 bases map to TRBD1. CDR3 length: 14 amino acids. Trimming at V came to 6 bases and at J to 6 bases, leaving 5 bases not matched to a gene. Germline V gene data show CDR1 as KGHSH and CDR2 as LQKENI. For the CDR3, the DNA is TGTGCCAGCTCGGAGGGGGCGGTTAATTCACCCCTCCACTTT. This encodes CASSEGAVNSPLHF.

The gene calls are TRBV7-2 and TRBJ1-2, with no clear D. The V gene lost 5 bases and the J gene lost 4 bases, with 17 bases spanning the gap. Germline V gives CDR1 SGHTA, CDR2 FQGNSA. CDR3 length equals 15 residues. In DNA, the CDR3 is TGTGCCAGCAGCGCTGAGGTGACTCTCGGCTATGGCTACACCTTC. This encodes CASSAEVTLGYGYTF.

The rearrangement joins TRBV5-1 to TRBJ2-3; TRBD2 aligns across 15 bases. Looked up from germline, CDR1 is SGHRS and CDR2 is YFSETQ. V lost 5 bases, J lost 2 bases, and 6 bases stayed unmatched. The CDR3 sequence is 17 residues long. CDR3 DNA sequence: TGCGCCAGCAGGTCCGGGACTAGCGGGGGGCCCACAGATACGCAGTATTTT. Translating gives CASRSGTSGGPTDTQYF.

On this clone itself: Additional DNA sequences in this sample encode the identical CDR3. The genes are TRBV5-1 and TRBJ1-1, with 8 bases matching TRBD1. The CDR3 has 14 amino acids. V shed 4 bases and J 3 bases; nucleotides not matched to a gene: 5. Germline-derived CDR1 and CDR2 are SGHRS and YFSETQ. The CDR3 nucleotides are TGCGCCAGCAGCCTAGGACAGGGATACACTGAAGCTTTCTTT. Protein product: CASSLGQGYTEAFF.

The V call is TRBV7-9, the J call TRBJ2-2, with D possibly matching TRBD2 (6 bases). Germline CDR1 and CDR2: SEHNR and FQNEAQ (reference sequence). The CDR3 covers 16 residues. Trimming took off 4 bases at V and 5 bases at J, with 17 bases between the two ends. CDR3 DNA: TGTGCCAGCAGCTCGGTGGGGCGGGGCCAAACCGGGGAGCTGTTTTTT. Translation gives CASSSVGRGQTGELFF.

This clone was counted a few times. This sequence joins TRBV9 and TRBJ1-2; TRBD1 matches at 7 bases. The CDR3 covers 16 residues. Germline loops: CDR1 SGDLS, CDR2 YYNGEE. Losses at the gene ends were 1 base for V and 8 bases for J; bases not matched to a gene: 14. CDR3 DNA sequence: TGTGCCAGCAGCGTATCCCAGGGGGTTAGCGCTGGGGGCTACACCTTC. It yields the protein CASSVSQGVSAGGYTF. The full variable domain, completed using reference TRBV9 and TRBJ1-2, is DSGVTQTPKHLITATGQRVTLRCSPRSGDLSVYWYQQSLDQGLQFLIQYYNGEERAKGNILERFSAQQFPDLHSELNLSSLELGDSALYFCASSVSQGVSAGGYTFGSGTRLTVV.

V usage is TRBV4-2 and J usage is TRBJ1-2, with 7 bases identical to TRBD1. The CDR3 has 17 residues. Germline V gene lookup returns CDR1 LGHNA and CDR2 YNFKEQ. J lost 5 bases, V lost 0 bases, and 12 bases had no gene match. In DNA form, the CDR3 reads TGTGCCAGCAGCCAAGATCAAAGTCGTGGCAGGGGGTATGGCTACACCTTC. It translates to CASSQDQSRGRGYGYTF.

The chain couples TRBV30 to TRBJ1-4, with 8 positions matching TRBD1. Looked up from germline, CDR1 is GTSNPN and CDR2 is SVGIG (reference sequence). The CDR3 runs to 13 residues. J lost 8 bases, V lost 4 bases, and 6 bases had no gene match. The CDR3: CAWKARGREKLFF. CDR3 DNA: TGTGCCTGGAAGGCCAGGGGGCGAGAAAAACTGTTTTTT.

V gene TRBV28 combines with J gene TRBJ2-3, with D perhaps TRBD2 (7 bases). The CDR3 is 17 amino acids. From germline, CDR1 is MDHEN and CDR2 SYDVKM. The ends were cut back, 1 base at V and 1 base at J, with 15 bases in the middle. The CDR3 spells CASSLFWRGPRTDTQYF. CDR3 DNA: TGTGCCAGCAGTTTATTCTGGCGGGGGCCACGCACAGATACGCAGTATTTT.

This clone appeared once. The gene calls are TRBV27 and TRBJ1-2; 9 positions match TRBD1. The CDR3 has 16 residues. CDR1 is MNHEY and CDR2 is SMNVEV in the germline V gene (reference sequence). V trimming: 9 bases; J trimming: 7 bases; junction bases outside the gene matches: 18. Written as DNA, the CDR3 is TGTGCCAGTTGGAGGGAAACCGGGACAGGGCTCGTTGGCTACACCTTC. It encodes CASWRETGTGLVGYTF.

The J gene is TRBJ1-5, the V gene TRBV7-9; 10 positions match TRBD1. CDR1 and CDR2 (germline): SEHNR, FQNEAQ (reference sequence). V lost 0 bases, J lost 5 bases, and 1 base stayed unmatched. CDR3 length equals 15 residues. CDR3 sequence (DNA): TGTGCCAGCAGCTTAGCGACAGGGGGCGATCAGCCCCAGCATTTT. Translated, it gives CASSLATGGDQPQHF.

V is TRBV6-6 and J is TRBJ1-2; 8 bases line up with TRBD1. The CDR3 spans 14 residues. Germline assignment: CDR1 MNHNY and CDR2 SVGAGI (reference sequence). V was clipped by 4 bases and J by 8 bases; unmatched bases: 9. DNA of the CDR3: TGTGCCAGCAGTTCAGGACAGGGCCTTTCGGGCTACACCTTC. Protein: CASSSGQGLSGYTF.

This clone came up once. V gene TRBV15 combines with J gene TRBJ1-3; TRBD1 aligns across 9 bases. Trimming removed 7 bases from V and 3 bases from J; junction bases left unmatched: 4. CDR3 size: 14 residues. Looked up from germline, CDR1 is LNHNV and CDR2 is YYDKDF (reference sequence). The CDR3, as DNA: TGTGCCACCAACACAGGGGGCAGTGGAAACACCATATATTTT. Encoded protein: CATNTGGSGNTIYF.

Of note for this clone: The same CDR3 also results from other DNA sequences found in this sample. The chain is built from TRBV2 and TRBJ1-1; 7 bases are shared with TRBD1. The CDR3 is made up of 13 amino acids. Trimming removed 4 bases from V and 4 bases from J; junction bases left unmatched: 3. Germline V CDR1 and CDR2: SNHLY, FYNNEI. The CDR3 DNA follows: TGTGCCAGCAGTGGTCAGGGGGGCACTGAAGCTTTCTTT. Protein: CASSGQGGTEAFF.

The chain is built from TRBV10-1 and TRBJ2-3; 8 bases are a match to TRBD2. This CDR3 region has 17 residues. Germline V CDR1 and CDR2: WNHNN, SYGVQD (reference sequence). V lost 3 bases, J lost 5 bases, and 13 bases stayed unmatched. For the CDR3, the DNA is TGCGCCAGCAGTGACCCGCCCTGGAGCGGGGGAGGAGATACGCAGTATTTT. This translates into CASSDPPWSGGGDTQYF.

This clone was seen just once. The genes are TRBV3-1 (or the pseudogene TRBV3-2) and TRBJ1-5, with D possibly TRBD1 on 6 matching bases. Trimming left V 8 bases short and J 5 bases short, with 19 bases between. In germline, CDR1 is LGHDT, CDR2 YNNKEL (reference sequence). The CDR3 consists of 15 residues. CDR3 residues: CASAASTGKYQPQHF. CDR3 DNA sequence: TGTGCCAGCGCAGCATCAACAGGGAAATATCAGCCCCAGCATTTT.

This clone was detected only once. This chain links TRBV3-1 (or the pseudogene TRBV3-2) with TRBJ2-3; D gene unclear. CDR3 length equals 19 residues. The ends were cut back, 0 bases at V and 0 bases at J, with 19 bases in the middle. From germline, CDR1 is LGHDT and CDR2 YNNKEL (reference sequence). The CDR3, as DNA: TGTGCCAGCAGCCAAGAACCCGACTCGCCCGGCCCCAGCACAGATACGCAGTATTTT. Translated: CASSQEPDSPGPSTDTQYF.

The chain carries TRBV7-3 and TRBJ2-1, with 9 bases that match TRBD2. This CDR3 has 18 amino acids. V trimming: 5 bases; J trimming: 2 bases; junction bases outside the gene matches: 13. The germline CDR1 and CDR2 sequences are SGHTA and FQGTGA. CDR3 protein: CASSPEGSGGLPYNEQFF. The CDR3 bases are TGTGCCAGCAGCCCTGAAGGTAGCGGGGGACTTCCCTACAATGAGCAGTTCTTC.

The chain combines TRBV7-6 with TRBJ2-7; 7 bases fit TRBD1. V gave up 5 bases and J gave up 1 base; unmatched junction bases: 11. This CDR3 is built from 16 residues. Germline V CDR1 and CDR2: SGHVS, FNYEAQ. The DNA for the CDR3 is TGTGCCAGCAGCCCACGACAGGGAATTCTGTCCTACGAGCAGTACTTC. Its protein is CASSPRQGILSYEQYF.

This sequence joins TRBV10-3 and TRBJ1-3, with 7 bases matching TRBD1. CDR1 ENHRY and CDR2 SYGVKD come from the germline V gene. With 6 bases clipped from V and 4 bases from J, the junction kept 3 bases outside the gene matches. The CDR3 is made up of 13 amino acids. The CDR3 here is CAISRGFGNTIYF. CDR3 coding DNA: TGTGCCATCAGCAGGGGGTTCGGAAACACCATATATTTT.

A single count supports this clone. CDR3 sequence reads: CASSRQRTAEKLFF. In nucleotides, the CDR3 is TGCGCCAGCAGCCGCCAGAGGACAGCTGAAAAACTGTTTTTT. This sequence joins TRBV5-1 and TRBJ1-4, with a weak D call TRBD1 (6 bases). V shed 4 bases and J shed 7 bases, with 14 bases lying between them. The CDR3 totals 14 residues. Looked up from germline, CDR1 is SGHRS and CDR2 is YFSETQ. Full variable domain (remainder filled in from reference TRBV5-1 and TRBJ1-4): KAGVTQTPRYLIKTRGQQVTLSCSPISGHRSVSWYQQTPGQGLQFLFEYFSETQRNKGNFPGRFSGRQFSNSRSEMNVSTLELGDSALYLCASSRQRTAEKLFFGSGTQLSVL.

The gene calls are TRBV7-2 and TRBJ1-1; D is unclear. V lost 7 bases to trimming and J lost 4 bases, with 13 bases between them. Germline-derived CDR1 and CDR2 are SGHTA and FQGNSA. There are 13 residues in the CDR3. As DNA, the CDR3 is TGTGCCAGCACCCCCGGAGTATTCACTGAAGCTTTCTTT. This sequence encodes CASTPGVFTEAFF.

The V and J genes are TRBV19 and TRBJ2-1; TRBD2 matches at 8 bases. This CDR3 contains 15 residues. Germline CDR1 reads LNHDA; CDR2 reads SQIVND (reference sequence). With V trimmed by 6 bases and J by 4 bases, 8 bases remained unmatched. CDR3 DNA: TGTGCCAGTAGCCCCGGTCGGGGGGGATACAATGAGCAGTTCTTC. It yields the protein CASSPGRGGYNEQFF.

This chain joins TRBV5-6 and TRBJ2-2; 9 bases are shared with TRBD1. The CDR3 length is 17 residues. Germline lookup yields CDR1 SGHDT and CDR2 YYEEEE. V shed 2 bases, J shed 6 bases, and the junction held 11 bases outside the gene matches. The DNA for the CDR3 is TGTGCCAGCAGCTTTAAACCGGGACAGGGTCGGGCCGGGGAGCTGTTTTTT. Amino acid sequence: CASSFKPGQGRAGELFF.

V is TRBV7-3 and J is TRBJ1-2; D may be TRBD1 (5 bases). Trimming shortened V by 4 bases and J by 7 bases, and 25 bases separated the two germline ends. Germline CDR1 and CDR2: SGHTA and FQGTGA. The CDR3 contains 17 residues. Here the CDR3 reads CASSSSAQGLESGGYTF. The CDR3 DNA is TGTGCCAGCAGCTCGTCGGCGCAGGGTTTGGAAAGTGGTGGCTACACCTTC.

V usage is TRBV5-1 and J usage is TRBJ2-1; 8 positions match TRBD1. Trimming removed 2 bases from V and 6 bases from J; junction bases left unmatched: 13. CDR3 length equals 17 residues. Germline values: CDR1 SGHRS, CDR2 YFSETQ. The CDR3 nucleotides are TGCGCCAGCAGCTTCGGCCAGGGGGCTCTGCCTGTCAATGAGCAGTTCTTC. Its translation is CASSFGQGALPVNEQFF.